A selection of T cell receptor beta chains follows, all from one sample in a study of blood T cell repertoires in COVID-19. Here immunoSEQ multiplex PCR was the method, and the copy in TCRdb shows in-frame clones only, minus some. Altogether more than 200,000 clones are present, more than 65% being singletons, with the ten largest covering about 4.2%. Input material: peripheral blood. The source of these receptors is a man aged 45 to 65 with active or convalescent COVID-19. The CDR3 runs from the conserved cysteine through the conserved F or W. The D gene is left open where the match is weak. Some rows have no size entry. The others give once, few or many, or a class for an expanded clone.

>TRBJ2-3|once|TRBV12-3/TRBV12-4|NA|13
CASSSRGTDTQYF
TGTGCCAGCAGCTCGCGGGGCACAGATACGCAGTATTTT
>TRBJ2-7|once|TRBV2|NA|14
CASTRQVSSYEQYF
TGTGCCAGCACACGACAGGTATCCTCCTACGAGCAGTACTTC
>TRBJ2-1|once|TRBV7-2|NA|14
CASSLEPSRAEQFF
TGTGCCAGCAGCTTAGAGCCTAGCAGAGCTGAGCAGTTCTTC
>TRBJ2-5|NA|TRBV4-2|NA|14
CASSQDKVGVREYF
TGTGCCAGCAGCCAAGATAAAGTCGGGGTGAGGGAGTACTTC
>TRBJ2-5|NA|TRBV7-2|TRBD2|15
CASSLFGGNQETQYF
TGTGCCAGCAGCCTGTTCGGGGGGAACCAAGAGACCCAGTACTTC
>TRBJ1-2|NA|TRBV6-4|TRBD1|11
CASRQGWDYTF
TGTGCCAGCAGACAGGGGTGGGACTACACCTTC
>TRBJ1-6|NA|TRBV6-4|NA|15
CASRPDSYYNSPLHF
TGTGCCAGCAGGCCCGACAGTTATTATAATTCACCCCTCCACTTT
>TRBJ2-1|NA|TRBV7-2|TRBD1|15
CASSSDRGGGNEQFF
TGTGCCAGCAGCTCTGACAGGGGCGGAGGCAATGAGCAGTTCTTC
>TRBJ1-2|NA|TRBV11-2|TRBD1|13
CASSTDRDYGYTF
TGTGCCAGCAGCACCGACAGGGACTATGGCTACACCTTC
>TRBJ1-1|NA|TRBV7-9|NA|14
CASSPSAWGAEAFF
TGTGCCAGCAGCCCCTCGGCCTGGGGCGCTGAAGCTTTCTTT
>TRBJ2-2|NA|TRBV12-3/TRBV12-4|NA|13
CASSLLGGGELFF
TGTGCCAGCAGTCTATTAGGGGGCGGGGAGCTGTTTTTT
>TRBJ1-3|NA|TRBV10-3|NA|16
CAISESPGNAGNTIYF
TGTGCCATCAGTGAGTCCCCAGGGAACGCTGGAAACACCATATATTTT
>TRBJ1-5|once|TRBV10-1|NA|21
CASSEHPPVISVRSSNQPQHF
TGCGCCAGCAGTGAACATCCTCCTGTCATCTCCGTCAGGTCAAGCAATCAGCCCCAGCATTTT
>TRBJ1-2|NA|TRBV5-1|NA|12
CASSSGWDGYTF
TGCGCCAGCAGTAGCGGATGGGATGGCTACACCTTC
>TRBJ1-2|NA|TRBV4-3|NA|14
CASSQDRQGNGYTF
TGCGCCAGCAGCCAAGATCGGCAGGGGAACGGCTACACCTTC
>TRBJ2-3|NA|TRBV2|NA|17
CASSGFASSSSTDTQYF
TGTGCCAGCAGTGGCTTCGCGAGTTCATCTAGCACAGATACGCAGTATTTT